This is a list of T cell receptor beta chains from one sample in a study of CD8+ T cells in alopecia areata. Repertoires were generated with immunoSEQ multiplex PCR, while TCRdb's copy carries only in-frame clones and drops some. In the table there are roughly 150,000 clones, around 55% of which are singletons. The sample consisted of CD4+ T cells sorted from blood. The receptors come from a human donor in good health. Each CDR3 is given with its conserved first and last residue. The D gene is left open where the match is weak. Size is omitted from some rows. Given values are once, few, many or a class for expanded clones.

V gene,clone size,D gene,J gene,CDR3 DNA,CDR3 protein
TRBV5-6,.,.,TRBJ1-1,TGTGCCAGCAGCTTGGCCAACAACCAAGCTTTCTTT,CASSLANNQAFF
TRBV7-8,.,TRBD2,TRBJ2-7,TGTGCCAGCAGCCCGAGACTAGCGGGAGGCTACGAGCAGTACTTC,CASSPRLAGGYEQYF
TRBV15,.,TRBD1,TRBJ2-7,TGTGCCACCAGCAGCCCGGGACAGTCCTACGAGCAGTACTTC,CATSSPGQSYEQYF
TRBV4-1,.,.,TRBJ2-5,TGCGCCAGCAGCCGCCTCGGGGCTGACTTTGGGGAGACCCAGTACTTC,CASSRLGADFGETQYF
TRBV28,.,TRBD2,TRBJ2-1,TGTGCCAGCAGTTCCCCGGGACTAGCAAATGAGCAGTTCTTC,CASSSPGLANEQFF
TRBV2,few,.,TRBJ2-7,TGTGCCAGCAGTCGTACCGGGTCGGGCGAGCAGTACTTC,CASSRTGSGEQYF
TRBV29-1,.,.,TRBJ2-5,TGCAGCGTTGGGCCGAGACTTGTCCAAGAGACCCAGTACTTC,CSVGPRLVQETQYF
TRBV5-1,.,.,TRBJ2-1,TGCGCCAGCAGCCCCGGACCAGGGAACAATGAGCAGTTCTTC,CASSPGPGNNEQFF
TRBV21-1,few,.,TRBJ2-7,TGTGCCAGCAGCCAGGGGATTACCTACGAGCAGTACTTC,CASSQGITYEQYF
TRBV7-9,.,.,TRBJ1-4,TGTGCCAGCAGCTTAAGCGATAATGAAAAACTGTTTTTT,CASSLSDNEKLFF
TRBV29-1,few,.,TRBJ1-3,TGCAGCGTTGTTTCGGATTCTGGAAACACCATATATTTT,CSVVSDSGNTIYF
TRBV5-1,.,.,TRBJ2-5,TGCGCCAGCAGCTCGAGGGAGAAGACCCGAGAGACCCAGTACTTC,CASSSREKTRETQYF
TRBV7-2,few,.,TRBJ1-2,TGTGCCAGCAGCTTAGTCCCGCCAGGGCAAACCTATGGCTACACCTTC,CASSLVPPGQTYGYTF
TRBV29-1,.,.,TRBJ2-7,TGCAGCGTTGCGAGCCGCCTCACCTACGAGCAGTACTTC,CSVASRLTYEQYF
TRBV4-1,.,TRBD2,TRBJ2-7,TGCGCCAGCAGTCCCATACCGGGACTAGCGAGCGAGCAGTACTTC,CASSPIPGLASEQYF
TRBV18,.,TRBD1,TRBJ1-1,TGTGCCACCTTCCCGGGACAGGGCCAGGGGACTGAAGCTTTCTTT,CATFPGQGQGTEAFF
TRBV27,.,.,TRBJ1-4,TGTGCCAGCAGGACACGGGGCGGCTCGGAAAAACTGTTTTTT,CASRTRGGSEKLFF
TRBV29-1,few,.,TRBJ1-4,TGCAGCGTTGAAGGGAAAAATGAAAAACTGTTTTTT,CSVEGKNEKLFF
TRBV7-8,.,.,TRBJ1-2,TGTGCCAGCAGCCCTAGTGGGGGCCGGCGGGCCGCTAACTATGGCTACACCTTC,CASSPSGGRRAANYGYTF
TRBV11-2,.,.,TRBJ2-5,TGTGCCAGCAGCTTAGTGGAGCAGGCGACCCAGTACTTC,CASSLVEQATQYF
TRBV15,.,.,TRBJ1-1,TGTGCCACCAGCAGCATCCAGGGACTGAACACTGAAGCTTTCTTT,CATSSIQGLNTEAFF
TRBV5-1,few,TRBD2,TRBJ2-7,TGCGCCAGCAAGCCAGACAGTGGATCTAGCGGGTTGACCTACGAGCAGTACTTC,CASKPDSGSSGLTYEQYF
TRBV29-1,.,.,TRBJ2-1,TGCAGCACAGAAGTCCAGGTCCTTGGTGAGCAGTTCTTC,CSTEVQVLGEQFF
TRBV28,.,.,TRBJ2-5,TGTGCCAGCAGCCTTTGGGGGATGGAGACCCAGTACTTC,CASSLWGMETQYF
TRBV30,.,.,TRBJ2-5,TGTGCCTGGAGTGTCAGGAGGCAAGAGACCCAGTACTTC,CAWSVRRQETQYF
TRBV29-1,.,.,TRBJ1-1,TGCAGCACGTCCCCCCGAATGAACACTGAAGCTTTCTTT,CSTSPRMNTEAFF
TRBV30,few,TRBD2,TRBJ2-1,TGTGCCTGGAGTCGACTAGCGGGAACTAATGAGCAGTTCTTC,CAWSRLAGTNEQFF
TRBV29-1,.,.,TRBJ2-7,TGCAGCGTTGGGAGGGGGCCGAGCTCCTACGAGCAGTACTTC,CSVGRGPSSYEQYF